Sequencing of this T cell receptor (beta chain) was carried out in a study of blood T cell repertoires in COVID-19. In the study overall: Sources were T cells, B-cell-depleted T cells, or PBMCs; the material itself was cDNA or gDNA.

Donors were grouped by their self-reported clinical history. This CDR3 has 15 amino acids. Trimming removed 6 bases at V and 0 bases at J, with 13 bases between. Germline V lookup: CDR1 MDHEN, CDR2 SYDVKM. How the authors handled the data: Estimates of nucleated cell counts were drawn from the amplification of reference gene primers. Measured with immunoSEQ multiplex PCR; TCRdb has only the in-frame clones, and not every one. V and J calls and clone size are those listed in that table; D and trimming were worked out from the DNA. Here the sample spans about 200,000 clones, approximately 88% being singletons.

This TCR came from a woman between 18 and 29 years old who had recovered from COVID-19. The rearrangement joins TRBV28 to TRBJ2-3, with unresolved D. What was sequenced was PBMCs or T cells enriched from blood (not recorded which). The DNA for the CDR3 is TGTGCCAGCAGCCCCCGGTCAACTAGCACAGATACGCAGTATTTT. This encodes CASSPRSTSTDTQYF.